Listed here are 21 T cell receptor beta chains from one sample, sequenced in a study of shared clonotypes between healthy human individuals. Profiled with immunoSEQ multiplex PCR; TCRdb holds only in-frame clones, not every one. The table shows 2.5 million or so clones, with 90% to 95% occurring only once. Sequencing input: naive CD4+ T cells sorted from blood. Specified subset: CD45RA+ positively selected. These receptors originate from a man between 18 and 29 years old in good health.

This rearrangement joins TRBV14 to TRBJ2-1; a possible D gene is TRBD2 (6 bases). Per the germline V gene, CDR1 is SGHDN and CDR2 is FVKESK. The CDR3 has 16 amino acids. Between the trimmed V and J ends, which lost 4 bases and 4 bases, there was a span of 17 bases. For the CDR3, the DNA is TGTGCCAGCAGCCTTGGGGGAGTCCGGGGGTACAATGAGCAGTTCTTC. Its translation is CASSLGGVRGYNEQFF. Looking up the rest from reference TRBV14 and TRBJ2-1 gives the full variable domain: EAGVTQFPSHSVIEKGQTVTLRCDPISGHDNLYWYRRVMGKEIKFLLHFVKESKQDESGMPNNRFLAERTGGTYSTLKVQPAELEDSGVYFCASSLGGVRGYNEQFFGPGTRLTVL.

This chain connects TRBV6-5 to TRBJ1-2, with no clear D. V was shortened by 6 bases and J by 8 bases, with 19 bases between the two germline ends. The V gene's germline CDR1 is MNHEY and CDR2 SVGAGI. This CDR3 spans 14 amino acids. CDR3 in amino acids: CASRPGQFLLGYTF. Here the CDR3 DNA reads TGTGCCAGCAGACCTGGGCAGTTCCTTTTGGGCTACACCTTC.

Here the CDR3 reads CASSQDPGGNTGPQHF. Here the CDR3 DNA reads TGCGCCAGCAGCCAAGATCCGGGGGGGAATACGGGGCCCCAGCATTTT. V and J are TRBV4-1 and TRBJ1-5; the D gene is possibly TRBD1 (5 bases). This CDR3 contains 16 residues. The V end lost 0 bases, the J end lost 9 bases, and 18 bases lay between the germline ends. The V gene's germline CDR1 is MGHRA and CDR2 YSYEKL.

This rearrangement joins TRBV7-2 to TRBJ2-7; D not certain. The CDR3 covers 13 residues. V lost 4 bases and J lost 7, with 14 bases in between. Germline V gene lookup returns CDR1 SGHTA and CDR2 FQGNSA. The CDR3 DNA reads TGTGCCAGCAGCTCCCAAAACTTGTTAGAGCAGTACTTC. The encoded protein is CASSSQNLLEQYF. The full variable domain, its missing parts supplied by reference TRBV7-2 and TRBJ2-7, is GAGVSQSPSNKVTEKGKDVELRCDPISGHTALYWYRQSLGQGLEFLIYFQGNSAPDKSGLPSDRFSAERTGGSVSTLTIQRTQQEDSAVYLCASSSQNLLEQYFGPGTRLTVT.

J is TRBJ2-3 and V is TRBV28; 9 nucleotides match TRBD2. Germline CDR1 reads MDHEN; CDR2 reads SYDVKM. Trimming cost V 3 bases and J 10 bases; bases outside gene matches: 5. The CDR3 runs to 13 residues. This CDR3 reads CASSLGLAGPQYF. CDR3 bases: TGTGCCAGCAGTTTGGGGCTAGCGGGACCGCAGTATTTT.

For the CDR3, the DNA is TGTGCCAGCAGCCAGGACTACTCCTACGAGCAGTACTTC. Amino acids: CASSQDYSYEQYF. The rearrangement joins TRBV7-2 to TRBJ2-7, with D perhaps matching TRBD2 (6 bases). This CDR3 contains 13 residues. Trimming took 5 bases from V and 0 from J, leaving 8 bases between them. Looked up from germline, CDR1 is SGHTA and CDR2 is FQGNSA.

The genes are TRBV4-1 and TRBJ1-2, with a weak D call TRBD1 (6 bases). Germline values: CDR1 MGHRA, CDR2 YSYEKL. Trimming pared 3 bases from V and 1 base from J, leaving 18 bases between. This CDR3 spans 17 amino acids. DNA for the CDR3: TGCGCCAGCAGCCACTCAAGGGCCAGGGGATATAACTATGGCTACACCTTC. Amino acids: CASSHSRARGYNYGYTF.

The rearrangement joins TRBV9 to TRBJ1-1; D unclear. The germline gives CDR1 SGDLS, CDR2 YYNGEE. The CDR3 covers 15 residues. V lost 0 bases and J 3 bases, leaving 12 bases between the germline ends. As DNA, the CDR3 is TGTGCCAGCAGCGTAGGGTGGGTAGCGGACACTGAAGCTTTCTTT. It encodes CASSVGWVADTEAFF.

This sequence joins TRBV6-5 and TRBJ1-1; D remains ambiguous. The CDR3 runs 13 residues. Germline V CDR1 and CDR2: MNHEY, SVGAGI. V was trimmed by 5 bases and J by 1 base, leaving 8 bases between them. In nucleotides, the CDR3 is TGTGCCAGCAGTCAGATACGGAACACTGAAGCTTTCTTT. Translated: CASSQIRNTEAFF.

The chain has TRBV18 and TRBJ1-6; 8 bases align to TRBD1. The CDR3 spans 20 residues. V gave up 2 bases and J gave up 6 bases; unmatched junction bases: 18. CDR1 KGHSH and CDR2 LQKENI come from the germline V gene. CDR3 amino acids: CASSPFSVGQALRLNSPLHF. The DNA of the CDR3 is TGTGCCAGCTCACCATTTTCAGTGGGACAGGCTCTTCGGCTTAATTCACCCCTCCACTTT.

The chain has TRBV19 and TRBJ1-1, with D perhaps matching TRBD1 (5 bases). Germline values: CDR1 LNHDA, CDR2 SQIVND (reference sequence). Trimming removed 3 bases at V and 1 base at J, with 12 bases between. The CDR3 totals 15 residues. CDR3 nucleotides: TGTGCCAGTAGTATTCTGGGGCGGTCGAACACTGAAGCTTTCTTT. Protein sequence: CASSILGRSNTEAFF.

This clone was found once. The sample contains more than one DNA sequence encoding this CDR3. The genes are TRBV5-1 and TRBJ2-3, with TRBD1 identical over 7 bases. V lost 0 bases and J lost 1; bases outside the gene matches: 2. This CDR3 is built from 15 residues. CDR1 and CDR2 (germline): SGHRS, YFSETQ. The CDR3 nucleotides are TGCGCCAGCAGCTTGGAGGGGGCCGGCACAGATACGCAGTATTTT. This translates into CASSLEGAGTDTQYF.

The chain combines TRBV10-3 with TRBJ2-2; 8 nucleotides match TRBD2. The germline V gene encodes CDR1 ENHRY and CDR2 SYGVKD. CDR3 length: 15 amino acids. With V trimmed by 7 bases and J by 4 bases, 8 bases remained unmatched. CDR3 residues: CAINMGLVGTGELFF. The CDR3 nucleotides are TGTGCCATCAACATGGGACTAGTTGGCACCGGGGAGCTGTTTTTT.

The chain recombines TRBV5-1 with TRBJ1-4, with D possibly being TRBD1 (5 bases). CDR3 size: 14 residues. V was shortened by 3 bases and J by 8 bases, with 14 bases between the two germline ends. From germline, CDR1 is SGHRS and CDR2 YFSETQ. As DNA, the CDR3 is TGCGCCAGCAGCTCCTCAGGGTATCAAGAAAAACTGTTTTTT. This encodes CASSSSGYQEKLFF.

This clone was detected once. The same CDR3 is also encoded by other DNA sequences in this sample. CDR3 DNA sequence: TGTGCCAGCAGCCCCCAGGGAACTAGCACAGATACGCAGTATTTT. This sequence encodes CASSPQGTSTDTQYF. The chain joins TRBV7-2 to TRBJ2-3, with D perhaps matching TRBD1 (5 bases). V was trimmed by 5 bases and J by 0 bases, leaving 12 bases between them. Germline V gives CDR1 SGHTA, CDR2 FQGNSA. The CDR3 loop spans 15 amino acids.

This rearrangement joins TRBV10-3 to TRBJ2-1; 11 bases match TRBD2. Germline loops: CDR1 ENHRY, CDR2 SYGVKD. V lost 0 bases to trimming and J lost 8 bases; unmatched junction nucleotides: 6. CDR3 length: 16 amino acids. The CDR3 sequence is CAISESSLAGVDEQFF. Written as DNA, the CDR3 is TGTGCCATCAGTGAGTCGTCACTAGCGGGAGTCGATGAGCAGTTCTTC.

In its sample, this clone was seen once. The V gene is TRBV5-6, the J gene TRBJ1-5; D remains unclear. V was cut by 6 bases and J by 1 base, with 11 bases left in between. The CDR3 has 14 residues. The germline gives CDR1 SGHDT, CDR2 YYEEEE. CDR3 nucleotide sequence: TGTGCCAGCAACGAGGCCTGGAGCAATCAGCCCCAGCATTTT. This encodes CASNEAWSNQPQHF.

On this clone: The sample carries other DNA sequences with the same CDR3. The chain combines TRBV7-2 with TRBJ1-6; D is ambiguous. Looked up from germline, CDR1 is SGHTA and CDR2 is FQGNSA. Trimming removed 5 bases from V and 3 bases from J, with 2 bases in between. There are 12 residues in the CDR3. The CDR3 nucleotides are TGTGCCAGCAGCCTCTATAATTCACCCCTCCACTTT. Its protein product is CASSLYNSPLHF.

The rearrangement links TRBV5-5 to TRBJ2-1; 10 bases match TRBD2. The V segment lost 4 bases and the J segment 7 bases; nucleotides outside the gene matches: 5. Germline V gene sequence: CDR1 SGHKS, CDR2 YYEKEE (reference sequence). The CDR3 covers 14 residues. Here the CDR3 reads CASSAGLARNEQFF. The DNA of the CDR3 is TGTGCCAGCAGCGCGGGACTAGCGCGGAATGAGCAGTTCTTC.

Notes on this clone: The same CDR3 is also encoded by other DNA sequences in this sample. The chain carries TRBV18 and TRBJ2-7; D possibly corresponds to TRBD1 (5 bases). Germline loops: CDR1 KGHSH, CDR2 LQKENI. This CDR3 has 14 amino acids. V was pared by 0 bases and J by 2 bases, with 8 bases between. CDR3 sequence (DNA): TGTGCCAGCTCACCACCGGGGCTAACCTACGAGCAGTACTTC. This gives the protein CASSPPGLTYEQYF.

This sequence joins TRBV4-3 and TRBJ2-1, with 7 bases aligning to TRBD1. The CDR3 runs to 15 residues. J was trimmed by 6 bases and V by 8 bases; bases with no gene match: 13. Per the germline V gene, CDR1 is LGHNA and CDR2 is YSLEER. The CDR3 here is CASGRTDRDFNEQFF. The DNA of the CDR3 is TGCGCCAGCGGGCGGACCGACAGGGATTTCAATGAGCAGTTCTTC.